The 21 T cell receptor beta chains below were found in one sample sequenced in a study of shared clonotypes between healthy human individuals. The protocol was immunoSEQ multiplex PCR, while the TCRdb copy is restricted to in-frame clones and leaves out a portion. The profile shows some 1,100,000 clones, about four fifths of them singletons. The material sequenced was memory CD4+ T cells from PBMCs. Subset denoted: CD45RA-negative fraction. These receptor sequences come from a man between 18 and 35 years old in good health. Some clones in this sample may be carry-over from other donors' samples.

This clone has more than one count but fewer than ten. This same CDR3 is encoded by further DNA sequences in the sample. This chain joins TRBV7-9 and TRBJ1-4; the D is unclear. The CDR3 has 14 residues. V shed 1 base and J shed 5 bases, with 8 bases lying between them. In germline, CDR1 is SEHNR, CDR2 FQNEAQ (reference sequence). This CDR3 is CASSLGGGNEKLFF. The CDR3 DNA reads as TGTGCCAGCAGCTTAGGCGGAGGGAATGAAAAACTGTTTTTT.

For this clone: This same CDR3 is encoded by further DNA sequences in the sample. The rearrangement joins TRBV28 to TRBJ1-1, with D uncertain. The CDR3 spans 14 residues. Trimming removed 6 bases from V and 0 bases from J, with 11 bases in between. Germline CDR1 reads MDHEN; CDR2 reads SYDVKM. The CDR3 coding sequence is TGTGCCAGCAGCCCTATGGGGATGAACACTGAAGCTTTCTTT. Translation: CASSPMGMNTEAFF.

The chain uses TRBV28 and TRBJ2-1, with TRBD1 as a possible D gene (6 bases). CDR1 MDHEN and CDR2 SYDVKM come from the germline V gene. V lost 3 bases to trimming and J lost 5 bases, with 14 bases between them. CDR3 size: 15 residues. In nucleotides, the CDR3 is TGTGCCAGCAGTTTTATCGGACAGATCAACAATGAGCAGTTCTTC. This encodes CASSFIGQINNEQFF.

The chain recombines TRBV28 with TRBJ1-1; the D gene is possibly TRBD1 (5 bases). The CDR3 runs 12 residues. CDR1 is MDHEN and CDR2 is SYDVKM in the germline V gene. V dropped 2 bases and J dropped 7 bases, with 8 bases sitting between them. For the CDR3, the DNA is TGTGCCAGCAGTTTACAGGGTTATGAAGCTTTCTTT. Amino acids: CASSLQGYEAFF.

V usage is TRBV27 and J usage is TRBJ2-1, with 8 bases matching TRBD2. CDR3 length: 16 amino acids. V lost 6 bases to trimming and J lost 3 bases; unmatched junction nucleotides: 10. Germline CDR1 reads MNHEY; CDR2 reads SMNVEV (reference sequence). The CDR3 bases are TGTGCCAGCAGGGACAAGACTAGCGTCCTCTACAATGAGCAGTTCTTC. Its translation: CASRDKTSVLYNEQFF.

The chain is built from TRBV18 and TRBJ2-1; the D gene is possibly TRBD2 (6 bases). The V end lost 3 bases, the J end lost 7 bases, and 10 bases lay between the germline ends. The length of the CDR3 is 13 residues. Germline CDR1 KGHSH, CDR2 LQKENI. The CDR3 spells CASSPFAGNEQFF. DNA of the CDR3: TGTGCCAGCTCACCCTTCGCGGGGAATGAGCAGTTCTTC. Together with reference TRBV18 and TRBJ2-1, the CDR3 gives the full variable domain: NAGVMQNPRHLVRRRGQEARLRCSPMKGHSHVYWYRQLPEEGLKFMVYLQKENIIDESGMPKERFSAEFPKEGPSILRIQQVVRGDSAAYFCASSPFAGNEQFFGPGTRLTVL.

V gene TRBV7-3 combines with J gene TRBJ1-2; D is undetermined. CDR1 and CDR2 from the germline V gene are SGHTA and FQGTGA. Trimming took off 2 bases at V and 3 bases at J, with 10 bases between the two ends. The CDR3 runs 14 residues. CDR3 bases: TGTGCCAGCAGCTTAGTATCGTCCCACTATGGCTACACCTTC. Its translation is CASSLVSSHYGYTF. Together with reference TRBV7-3 and TRBJ1-2, the CDR3 gives the full variable domain: GAGVSQTPSNKVTEKGKYVELRCDPISGHTALYWYRQSLGQGPEFLIYFQGTGAADDSGLPNDRFFAVRPEGSVSTLKIQRTERGDSAVYLCASSLVSSHYGYTFGSGTRLTVV.

Of note for this clone: This sequence may be a read error, since a much larger clone differs from it by one base. This same CDR3 is encoded by further DNA sequences in the sample. The V gene is TRBV5-6, the J gene TRBJ1-2, with TRBD1 matching over 7 bases. The CDR3 contains 13 residues. Germline CDR1 SGHDT, CDR2 YYEEEE. Trimming removed 2 bases from V and 2 bases from J; junction bases left unmatched: 0. DNA of the CDR3: TGTGCCAGCAGCTTAGGGGGCAACTATGGCTACACCTTC. It codes for CASSLGGNYGYTF.

The chain employs TRBV7-9 and TRBJ2-1; the D gene is possibly TRBD1 (5 bases). The germline V gene encodes CDR1 SEHNR and CDR2 FQNEAQ (reference sequence). CDR3 length: 12 residues. V lost 6 bases and J 9 bases, leaving 12 bases between the germline ends. The CDR3 loop is CASSQTTVEQFF. The CDR3 nucleotides read TGTGCCAGCAGTCAGACGACAGTTGAGCAGTTCTTC.

J is TRBJ2-3 and V is TRBV10-3; D is uncertain. CDR1 ENHRY and CDR2 SYGVKD come from the germline V gene. V lost 6 bases, J lost 0 bases, and 13 bases lay in between. The CDR3 spans 15 residues. DNA of the CDR3: TGTGCCATCAGCCCCCGAGACTCAAGCACAGATACGCAGTATTTT. Its protein product is CAISPRDSSTDTQYF.

This chain connects TRBV7-9 to TRBJ1-2; perhaps TRBD1 as D (5 bases). Germline lookup yields CDR1 SEHNR and CDR2 FQNEAQ (reference sequence). This CDR3 comprises 15 residues. V lost 1 base, J lost 1 base, and 10 bases lay in between. The CDR3 DNA sequence: TGTGCCAGCAGCTTAGACGGGGCGGGTAACTATGGCTACACCTTC. It encodes CASSLDGAGNYGYTF.

The gene calls are TRBV7-2 and TRBJ1-1; D gene uncertain. The CDR3 runs 15 residues. Germline V lookup: CDR1 SGHTA, CDR2 FQGNSA. V lost 3 bases to trimming and J lost 0 bases, with 11 bases between them. In nucleotides, the CDR3 is TGTGCCAGCAGCTTGGCGGGCAGCATGAACACTGAAGCTTTCTTT. Translation: CASSLAGSMNTEAFF.

The count of this clone is one. The CDR3 is CASSQGLAGGQGTQYF. CDR3 in DNA: TGCGCCAGCAGCCAAGGACTAGCGGGAGGGCAGGGGACCCAGTACTTC. The V call is TRBV4-1, the J call TRBJ2-5; 14 nucleotides agree with TRBD2. From germline, CDR1 is MGHRA and CDR2 YSYEKL. The CDR3 sequence is 16 residues long. J was trimmed by 7 bases and V by 1 base; bases with no gene match: 5.

The genes are TRBV5-1 and TRBJ2-1, with 11 positions matching TRBD2. Germline CDR1 SGHRS, CDR2 YFSETQ. J lost 3 bases, V lost 4 bases, and 3 bases had no gene match. CDR3 length equals 15 residues. The CDR3: CASSVAGGDYNEQFF. The CDR3 DNA sequence: TGCGCCAGCAGCGTAGCGGGAGGGGACTACAATGAGCAGTTCTTC.

The chain carries TRBV5-1 and TRBJ2-7; D unresolved. In germline, CDR1 is SGHRS, CDR2 YFSETQ. The CDR3 contains 14 residues. V lost 1 base and J 0 bases, leaving 8 bases between the germline ends. The CDR3 sequence is CASSLQTHSYEQYF. The CDR3 nucleotides are TGCGCCAGCAGCTTGCAAACGCACTCCTACGAGCAGTACTTC.

The chain recombines TRBV11-2 with TRBJ2-1, with 9 bases fitting TRBD1. The V gene's germline CDR1 is SGHAT and CDR2 FQNNGV. The CDR3 spans 16 residues. The V segment lost 5 bases and the J segment 3 bases; nucleotides outside the gene matches: 8. CDR3: CASSLAGTGSYNEQFF. CDR3 nucleotide sequence: TGTGCCAGCAGCCTTGCCGGGACAGGGAGCTACAATGAGCAGTTCTTC.

The chain joins TRBV29-1 to TRBJ2-1; D might be TRBD1 or TRBD2, each matching 5 bases. The CDR3 is 17 residues long. The V end lost 6 bases, the J end lost 6 bases, and 27 bases lay between the germline ends. Germline V gene sequence: CDR1 SQVTM, CDR2 ANQGSEA. The chain's CDR3 is CSVAGLGRSSIGNEQFF. DNA for the CDR3: TGCAGCGTGGCAGGTTTGGGACGGTCGTCGATCGGCAATGAGCAGTTCTTC.

Concerning this clone itself: A read error may explain this, as a much larger clone is one base away. The gene calls are TRBV28 and TRBJ1-5; D gene uncertain. Trimming left V 6 bases short and J 0 bases short, with 6 bases between. CDR3 length equals 13 residues. CDR1 and CDR2 from the germline V gene are MDHEN and SYDVKM. Here the CDR3 reads CASSDHSNQPQHF. DNA for the CDR3: TGTGCCAGCAGCGATCATAGCAATCAGCCCCAGCATTTT.

V usage is TRBV5-1 and J usage is TRBJ1-5, with D perhaps TRBD1 (5 bases). V lost 0 bases and J 2 bases, leaving 9 bases between the germline ends. Germline CDR1 reads SGHRS; CDR2 reads YFSETQ. This CDR3 has 15 residues. The CDR3 nucleotides read TGCGCCAGCAGCTTGGGGCAGGGCCGCAATCAGCCCCAGCATTTT. This translates into CASSLGQGRNQPQHF.

This clone showed up just once. The CDR3 DNA reads TGCGCCAGCAGCCCCCTCTCCCGCAATGAGCAGTTCTTC. Its translation is CASSPLSRNEQFF. J is TRBJ2-1 and V is TRBV5-1; no firm D call. The CDR3 loop spans 13 amino acids. CDR1 and CDR2 (germline): SGHRS, YFSETQ. The V and J ends lost 4 bases and 6 bases respectively, with 11 bases between them. Variable domain in full (rest from reference TRBV5-1 and TRBJ2-1): KAGVTQTPRYLIKTRGQQVTLSCSPISGHRSVSWYQQTPGQGLQFLFEYFSETQRNKGNFPGRFSGRQFSNSRSEMNVSTLELGDSALYLCASSPLSRNEQFFGPGTRLTVL.

The rearrangement joins TRBV7-9 to TRBJ2-2; D uncertain. The V gene's germline CDR1 is SEHNR and CDR2 FQNEAQ (reference sequence). The CDR3 loop spans 15 amino acids. V lost 0 bases and J lost 1, with 6 bases in between. CDR3 coding DNA: TGTGCCAGCAGCTTAGCGGGCTGGAACACCGGGGAGCTGTTTTTT. Its protein is CASSLAGWNTGELFF.